Following are 20 T cell receptor beta chains from one sample sequenced in a study of technical replicates of blood from several donors. TCRdb's table, derived via immunoSEQ multiplex PCR, lists solely in-frame clones and lacks some. The top ten clones hold approximately 0.25% of a sample with some 80,000 clones, around nine tenths of them seen once. The sequenced sample was T cells isolated from PBMCs. These receptors originate from a human donor in good health.

The chain recombines TRBV6-6 with TRBJ1-6; 9 bases are a match to TRBD1. V lost 6 bases to trimming and J lost 5 bases; unmatched junction nucleotides: 8. This CDR3 has 16 amino acids. Germline V gives CDR1 MNHNY, CDR2 SVGAGI (reference sequence). The CDR3 sequence is CASRRTGDSDNSPLHF. The CDR3 DNA is TGTGCCAGCAGAAGGACAGGGGATAGTGATAATTCACCCCTCCACTTT.

This chain joins TRBV5-1 and TRBJ2-1, with 10 bases that match TRBD1. Per the germline V gene, CDR1 is SGHRS and CDR2 is YFSETQ. V gave up 5 bases and J gave up 6 bases; unmatched junction bases: 5. CDR3 length: 14 amino acids. The CDR3 DNA follows: TGCGCCAGCAGTCTAGACAGGGGGCCCAATGAGCAGTTCTTC. Its translation is CASSLDRGPNEQFF.

The rearrangement uses TRBV5-1 and TRBJ1-6; D unresolved. CDR1 and CDR2 (germline): SGHRS, YFSETQ. V lost 1 base and J 0 bases, leaving 8 bases between the germline ends. The CDR3 length is 16 residues. CDR3 nucleotides: TGCGCCAGCAGCTTGTTCACGAGCTCCTATAATTCACCCCTCCACTTT. Translated: CASSLFTSSYNSPLHF.

The rearrangement joins TRBV13 to TRBJ1-4; TRBD1 might be the D (6 bases). Germline lookup yields CDR1 PRHDT and CDR2 FYEKMQ (reference sequence). Trimming left V 2 bases short and J 5 bases short, with 12 bases between. The CDR3 runs to 15 residues. The CDR3 DNA follows: TGTGCCAGCAGCTTACAGGGGAGAAGGAATGAAAAACTGTTTTTT. Amino acid sequence: CASSLQGRRNEKLFF.

The chain uses TRBV28 and TRBJ1-4; tentative D call: TRBD1 (6 bases). The V and J ends lost 5 bases and 4 bases respectively, with 14 bases between them. Germline lookup yields CDR1 MDHEN and CDR2 SYDVKM. There are 15 residues in the CDR3. Here the CDR3 DNA reads TGTGCCAGCAGTCCGCCAGGGGCCCTTAATGAAAAACTGTTTTTT. Translation: CASSPPGALNEKLFF.

This chain joins TRBV6-6 and TRBJ1-5, with D possibly TRBD1 on 5 matching bases. The CDR3 extends over 16 amino acids. Trimming cost V 2 bases and J 1 base, with 12 bases left between them. Germline CDR1 MNHNY, CDR2 SVGAGI (reference sequence). The CDR3 loop reads CASSYLRGSSNQPQHF. Here the CDR3 DNA reads TGTGCCAGCAGTTACCTTAGGGGATCAAGCAATCAGCCCCAGCATTTT.

In its sample, this clone was seen once. CDR3 loop: CASSLASGRTDTQYF. The CDR3 DNA is TGCGCCAGCAGCTTGGCTAGCGGGCGCACAGATACGCAGTATTTT. The rearrangement joins TRBV5-1 to TRBJ2-3, with TRBD2 identical over 8 bases. Germline V CDR1 and CDR2: SGHRS, YFSETQ. The V and J ends lost 0 bases and 1 base, in that order; junction bases with no gene match: 1. This CDR3 has 15 amino acids.

The chain employs TRBV7-2 and TRBJ1-1; unclear D gene. V was pared by 3 bases and J by 7 bases, with 12 bases between. CDR1 is SGHTA and CDR2 is FQGNSA in the germline V gene. This CDR3 spans 13 amino acids. The CDR3, as DNA: TGTGCCAGCAGCTTCGAGGTTACCGGTGAAGCTTTCTTT. The encoded protein is CASSFEVTGEAFF.

This clone was seen a single time. The rearrangement joins TRBV27 to TRBJ2-7, with 8 bases matching TRBD2. The germline gives CDR1 MNHEY, CDR2 SMNVEV (reference sequence). This CDR3 is built from 15 residues. J lost 5 bases, V lost 3 bases, and 9 bases had no gene match. The CDR3 region is CASSFTGGPHDEQYF. CDR3 nucleotide sequence: TGTGCCAGCAGTTTTACGGGAGGGCCCCATGACGAGCAGTACTTC.

This chain uses TRBV6-5 with TRBJ2-1, with TRBD1 matching 11 bases. The germline V gene encodes CDR1 MNHEY and CDR2 SVGAGI. Losses at the gene ends were 7 bases for V and 8 bases for J; bases not matched to a gene: 10. This CDR3 is 15 amino acids long. The CDR3 is CASKRTGGVGDEQFF. CDR3 DNA: TGTGCCAGCAAGAGGACAGGGGGCGTAGGCGATGAGCAGTTCTTC.

This clone was seen a handful of times. V usage is TRBV27 and J usage is TRBJ1-1, with 8 bases that match TRBD1. Trimming at V came to 4 bases and at J to 3 bases, leaving 7 bases not matched to a gene. Germline CDR1 reads MNHEY; CDR2 reads SMNVEV (reference sequence). The CDR3 length is 15 residues. CDR3 sequence: CASSSFRGLDTEAFF. The CDR3 DNA reads TGTGCCAGCAGTTCGTTCAGGGGGCTGGACACTGAAGCTTTCTTT.

V gene TRBV6-5 combines with J gene TRBJ1-1; 8 bases match TRBD1. Losses at the gene ends were 7 bases for V and 4 bases for J; bases not matched to a gene: 5. Per the germline V gene, CDR1 is MNHEY and CDR2 is SVGAGI. CDR3 size: 13 residues. In DNA form, the CDR3 reads TGTGCCAGCACGCAGGGGGCGACCACTGAAGCTTTCTTT. As protein: CASTQGATTEAFF.

V gene TRBV9 combines with J gene TRBJ1-1; D may be TRBD1 (5 bases). This CDR3 has 13 residues. Germline CDR1 and CDR2: SGDLS and YYNGEE. Trimming took 6 bases from V and 1 from J, leaving 10 bases between them. CDR3 loop: CASTSGTNTEAFF. The CDR3 DNA reads as TGTGCCAGCACCAGCGGGACGAACACTGAAGCTTTCTTT.

The J gene is TRBJ2-7, the V gene TRBV5-1; 9 nucleotides agree with TRBD1. Germline V gene data show CDR1 as SGHRS and CDR2 as YFSETQ. The V and J ends lost 1 base and 6 bases, in that order; junction bases with no gene match: 11. This CDR3 has 16 amino acids. CDR3 nucleotides: TGCGCCAGCAGCTTGCCGAAGACAGGGGGAAAGGGCGAGCAGTACTTC. Its protein product is CASSLPKTGGKGEQYF.

V is TRBV18 and J is TRBJ2-1; 8 bases line up with TRBD2. Germline V gene data show CDR1 as KGHSH and CDR2 as LQKENI. V was pared by 2 bases and J by 4 bases, with 13 bases of the junction left unmatched. CDR3 size: 18 residues. CDR3 bases: TGTGCCAGCTCACCAAAAGCGTTAAACGGGGGGGTATACAATGAGCAGTTCTTC. It specifies CASSPKALNGGVYNEQFF.

Only a few counts were recorded for this clone. V usage is TRBV11-3 and J usage is TRBJ2-5, with 8 positions matching TRBD2. Germline assignment: CDR1 SGHNT and CDR2 YENEEA. This CDR3 region has 14 residues. V lost 5 bases and J lost 4; bases outside the gene matches: 6. CDR3 coding DNA: TGTGCCAGCAGCCCGGGACTAGTGCCAGAGACCCAGTACTTC. It encodes CASSPGLVPETQYF.

The V gene is TRBV18, the J gene TRBJ1-4; 7 nucleotides agree with TRBD1. The CDR3 covers 17 residues. Unmatched junction bases numbered 23, after V lost 6 bases and J lost 13 bases. CDR1 KGHSH and CDR2 LQKENI come from the germline V gene. The CDR3 region is CASSQEEGGTLSQRLFF. The CDR3 bases are TGTGCCAGCTCCCAGGAGGAAGGGGGCACTTTATCCCAAAGACTGTTTTTT.

The chain couples TRBV29-1 to TRBJ2-3, with D perhaps TRBD1 (6 bases). The germline V gene has CDR1 SQVTM and CDR2 ANQGSEA. V lost 7 bases and J lost 1, with 9 bases in between. The CDR3 runs to 12 residues. The CDR3 DNA sequence: TGCAGCGCCCGACAGGGCACAGATACGCAGTATTTT. It specifies CSARQGTDTQYF.

This clone appeared a single time. The V call is TRBV29-1, the J call TRBJ2-2, with no clear D. The germline V gene encodes CDR1 SQVTM and CDR2 ANQGSEA. The CDR3 has 16 residues. V dropped 0 bases and J dropped 5 bases, with 16 bases sitting between them. CDR3: CSVEEPSIRLTGELFF. The CDR3 DNA is TGCAGCGTTGAAGAGCCCTCTATCCGACTGACCGGGGAGCTGTTTTTT.

The V call is TRBV7-8, the J call TRBJ2-1; 8 bases are a match to TRBD2. This CDR3 region has 16 residues. V dropped 3 bases and J dropped 4; count of bases not matched to a gene: 8. Per germline, CDR1 SGHVS and CDR2 FQNEAQ. The CDR3 reads CASSLNRLALYNEQFF. CDR3 sequence (DNA): TGTGCCAGCAGCTTGAATAGACTAGCGTTATACAATGAGCAGTTCTTC. Together with reference TRBV7-8 and TRBJ2-1, the CDR3 gives the full variable domain: GAGVSQSPRYKVAKRGQDVALRCDPISGHVSLFWYQQALGQGPEFLTYFQNEAQLDKSGLPSDRFFAERPEGSVSTLKIQRTQQEDSAVYLCASSLNRLALYNEQFFGPGTRLTVL.